This TCR beta chain was captured in a study of T-cell reconstitution after alpha-beta-depleted transplantation in children listed by TCRdb under 2016. Concerning the study at large: The study quantitatively tracked T-cell immune reconstitution after TCRalphabeta/CD19-depleted allogeneic hematopoietic cell transplantation in children using TCR repertoire profiling.

The germline V gene sets CDR1 to SGHDT and CDR2 to YYEEEE. The cysteine opens and the phenylalanine closes a CDR3 of 15 amino acids. Kept here is only the CDR3 DNA, which spans 45 bases and is read in frame from base 1. The junction shows trimming of 4 bases on V and 2 bases on J, and the gene matches do not reach 6 bases of it. The library was prepared using PCR. The data were produced on an Illumina HiSeq 2500. TCR library preparation used molecular barcoding, with unique molecular identifiers applied to normalize quantification of the TCRbeta repertoire. TCRdb ran its own pipeline on the public reads, namely fastp trimming at Q25 and MiXCR clone calling, and kept in-frame beta chains. Here each entry gathers all rows of one CDR3 protein and keeps the most common genes and DNA. The sample has a few hundred thousand distinct CDR3 sequences on record, 9.7% of them singletons. The leading ten clones occupy less than 6% of the sample.

This clonotype occurred many times. Its antigen target is currently unknown. The sample holds no much larger clone one base away, and base qualities are not on file. This chain is built from TRBV5-6 and TRBJ2-3; 8 central nucleotides agree with TRBD2. The sample in question was PBMCs from the stem cell graft donor, obtained from the stem cell graft. The TCR comes from a human donor who donated a stem cell graft to a child with SCID. The base sequence is TGTGCCAGCAGCGGCCCGGGGGGGCTCACAGATACGCAGTATTTT. It encodes CASSGPGGLTDTQYF. Beyond the CDR3, the reference TRBV5-6 and TRBJ2-3 genes provide the residues; the full variable domain reads: DAGVTQSPTHLIKTRGQQVTLRCSPKSGHDTVSWYQQALGQGPQFIFQYYEEEERQRGNFPDRFSGHQFPNYSSELNVNALLLGDSALYLCASSGPGGLTDTQYFGPGTRLTVL.